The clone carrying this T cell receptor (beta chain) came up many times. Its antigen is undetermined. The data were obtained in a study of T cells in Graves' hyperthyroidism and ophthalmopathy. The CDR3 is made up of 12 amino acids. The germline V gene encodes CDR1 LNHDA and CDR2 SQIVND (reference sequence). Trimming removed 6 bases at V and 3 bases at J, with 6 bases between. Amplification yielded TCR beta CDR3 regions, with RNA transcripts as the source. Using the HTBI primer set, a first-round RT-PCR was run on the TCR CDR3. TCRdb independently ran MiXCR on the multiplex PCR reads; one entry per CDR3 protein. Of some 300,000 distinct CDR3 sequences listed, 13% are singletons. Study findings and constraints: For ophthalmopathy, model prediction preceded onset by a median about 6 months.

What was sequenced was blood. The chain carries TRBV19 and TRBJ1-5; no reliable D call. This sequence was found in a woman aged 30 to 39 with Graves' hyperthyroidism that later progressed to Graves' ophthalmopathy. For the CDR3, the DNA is TGTGCCAGTAGACTGAACAATCAGCCCCAGCATTTT. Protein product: CASRLNNQPQHF.